This T cell receptor beta chain was observed in a study of shared clonotypes between healthy human individuals. Study summary: A donor's plate count was three for CD4 naive and three for CD4 memory; CD8 naive had two and CD8 memory one.

Terminally differentiated effector memory CD45RA+ cells were excluded from the naive CD8 cells, which were CD45RO-negative and positively selected for CCR7. Libraries were prepared by immunoSEQ multiplex PCR; TCRdb keeps only in-frame clonotypes and omits some of them. The sample consists of approximately 2,200,000 clones, 93% of them appearing once. In germline, CDR1 is MDHEN, CDR2 SYDVKM. This CDR3 region has 12 residues. Between the trimmed V and J ends, which lost 6 bases and 6 bases, there was a span of 11 bases. Study results and caveats: The study sampled only blood, and tissue repertoires likely differ. Although depth was large, rarefaction showed that sequencing of the sorted subsets was incomplete.

With regard to this clone: Its specificity is unknown.

The TCR sequence derives from a man younger than 35 in good health. Some clones in this sample may be carry-over from other donors' samples. Material for sequencing was naive CD8+ T cells from PBMCs. The genes are TRBV28 and TRBJ1-2, with unresolved D. In DNA, the CDR3 is TGTGCCAGCAGCCCCAAAGTGGATGGCTACACCTTC. As protein: CASSPKVDGYTF.